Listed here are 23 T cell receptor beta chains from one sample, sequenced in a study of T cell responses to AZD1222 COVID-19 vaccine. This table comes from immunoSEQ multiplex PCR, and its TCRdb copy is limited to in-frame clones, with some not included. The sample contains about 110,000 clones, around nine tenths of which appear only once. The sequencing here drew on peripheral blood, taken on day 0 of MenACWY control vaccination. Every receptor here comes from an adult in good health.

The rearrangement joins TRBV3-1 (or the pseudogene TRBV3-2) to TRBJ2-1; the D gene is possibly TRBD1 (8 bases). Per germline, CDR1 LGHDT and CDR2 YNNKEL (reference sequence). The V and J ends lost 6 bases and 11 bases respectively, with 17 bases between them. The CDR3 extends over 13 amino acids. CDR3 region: CASRHTGGGKQFF. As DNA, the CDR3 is TGTGCCAGCAGACATACAGGGGGGGGGAAGCAGTTCTTC.

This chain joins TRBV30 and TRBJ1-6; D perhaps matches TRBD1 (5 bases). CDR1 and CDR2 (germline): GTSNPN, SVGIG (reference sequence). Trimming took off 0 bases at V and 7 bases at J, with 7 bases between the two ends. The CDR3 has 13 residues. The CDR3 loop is CAWSVGGNSPLHF. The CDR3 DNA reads TGTGCCTGGAGTGTTGGGGGGAATTCACCCCTCCACTTT.

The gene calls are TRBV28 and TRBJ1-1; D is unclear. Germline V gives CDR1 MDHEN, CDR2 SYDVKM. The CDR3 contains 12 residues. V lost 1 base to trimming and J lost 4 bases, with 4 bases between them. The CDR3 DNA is TGTGCCAGCAGTTTATTTGTCACTGAAGCTTTCTTT. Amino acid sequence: CASSLFVTEAFF.

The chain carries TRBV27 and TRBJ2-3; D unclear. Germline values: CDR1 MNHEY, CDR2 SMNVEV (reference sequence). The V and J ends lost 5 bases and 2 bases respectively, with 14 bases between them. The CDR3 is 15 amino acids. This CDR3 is CASSQPTGLTDTQYF. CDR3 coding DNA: TGTGCCAGCAGTCAACCTACGGGTCTCACAGATACGCAGTATTTT.

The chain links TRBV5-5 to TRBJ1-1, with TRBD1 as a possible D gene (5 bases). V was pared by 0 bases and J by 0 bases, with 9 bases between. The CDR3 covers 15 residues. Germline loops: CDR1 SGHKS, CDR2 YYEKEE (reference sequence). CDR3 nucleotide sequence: TGTGCCAGCAGCTTGGCCGCCAGGGTGAACACTGAAGCTTTCTTT. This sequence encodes CASSLAARVNTEAFF.

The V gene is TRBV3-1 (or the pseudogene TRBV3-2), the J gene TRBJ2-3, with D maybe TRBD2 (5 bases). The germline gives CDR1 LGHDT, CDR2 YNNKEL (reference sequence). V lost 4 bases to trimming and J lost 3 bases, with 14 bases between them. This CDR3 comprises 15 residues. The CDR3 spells CASSRDERETDTQYF. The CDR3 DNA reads TGTGCCAGCAGCCGGGATGAGAGGGAAACAGATACGCAGTATTTT.

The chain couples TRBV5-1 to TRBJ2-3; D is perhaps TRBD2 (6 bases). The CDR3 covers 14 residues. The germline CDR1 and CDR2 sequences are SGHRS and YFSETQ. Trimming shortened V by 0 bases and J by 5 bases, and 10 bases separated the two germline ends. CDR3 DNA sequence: TGCGCCAGCAGCTTGGGAGGGGAGGTAGATACGCAGTATTTT. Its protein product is CASSLGGEVDTQYF.

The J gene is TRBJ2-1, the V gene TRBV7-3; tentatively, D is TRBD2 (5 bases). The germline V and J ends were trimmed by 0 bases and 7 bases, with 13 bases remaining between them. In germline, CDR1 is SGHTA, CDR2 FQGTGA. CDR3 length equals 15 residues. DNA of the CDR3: TGTGCCAGCAGCTTAACCGCGGGCCCGATTAATGAGCAGTTCTTC. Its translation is CASSLTAGPINEQFF.

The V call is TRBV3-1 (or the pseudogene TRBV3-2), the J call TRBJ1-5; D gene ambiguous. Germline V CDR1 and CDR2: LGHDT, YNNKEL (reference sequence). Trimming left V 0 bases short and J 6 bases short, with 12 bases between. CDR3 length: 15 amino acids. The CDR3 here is CASSQEAQSAQPQHF. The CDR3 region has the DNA TGTGCCAGCAGCCAAGAGGCCCAGAGCGCTCAGCCCCAGCATTTT.

The CDR3 here is CASSLGRNSYEQYF. The CDR3, as DNA: TGTGCCAGCAGCTTAGGACGGAACTCCTACGAGCAGTACTTC. The chain has TRBV11-3 and TRBJ2-7; D is ambiguous. Per germline, CDR1 SGHNT and CDR2 YENEEA. The CDR3 consists of 14 residues. V dropped 1 base and J dropped 0 bases, with 7 bases sitting between them.

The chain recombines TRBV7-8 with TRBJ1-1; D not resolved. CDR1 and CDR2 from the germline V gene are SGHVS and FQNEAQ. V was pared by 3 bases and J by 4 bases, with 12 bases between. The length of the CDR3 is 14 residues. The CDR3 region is CASSLGSASTEAFF. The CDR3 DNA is TGTGCCAGCAGCTTGGGGTCCGCTAGCACTGAAGCTTTCTTT.

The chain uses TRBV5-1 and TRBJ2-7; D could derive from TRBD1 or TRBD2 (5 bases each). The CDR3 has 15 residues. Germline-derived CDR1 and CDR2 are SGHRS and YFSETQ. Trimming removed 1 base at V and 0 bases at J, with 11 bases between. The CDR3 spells CASSLTGTSSYEQYF. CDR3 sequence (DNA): TGCGCCAGCAGCTTGACCGGGACCTCCTCCTACGAGCAGTACTTC.

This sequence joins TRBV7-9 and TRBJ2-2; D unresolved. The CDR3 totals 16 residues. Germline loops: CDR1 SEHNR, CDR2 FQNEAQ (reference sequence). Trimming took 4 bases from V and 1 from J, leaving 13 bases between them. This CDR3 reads CASSSMADKNTGELFF. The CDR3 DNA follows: TGTGCCAGCAGCTCGATGGCCGACAAGAACACCGGGGAGCTGTTTTTT.

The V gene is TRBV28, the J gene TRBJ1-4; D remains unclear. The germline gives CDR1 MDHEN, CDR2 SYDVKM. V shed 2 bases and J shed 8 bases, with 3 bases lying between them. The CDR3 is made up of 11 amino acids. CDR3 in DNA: TGTGCCAGCAGTTTAAGAGAAAAACTGTTTTTT. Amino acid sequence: CASSLREKLFF.

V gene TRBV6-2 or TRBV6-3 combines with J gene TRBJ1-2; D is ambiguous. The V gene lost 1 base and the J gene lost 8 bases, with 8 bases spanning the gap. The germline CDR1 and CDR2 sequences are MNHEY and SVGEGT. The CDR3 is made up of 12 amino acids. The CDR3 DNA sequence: TGTGCCAGCAGTTACTGGGGAGAGGGCTACACCTTC. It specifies CASSYWGEGYTF.

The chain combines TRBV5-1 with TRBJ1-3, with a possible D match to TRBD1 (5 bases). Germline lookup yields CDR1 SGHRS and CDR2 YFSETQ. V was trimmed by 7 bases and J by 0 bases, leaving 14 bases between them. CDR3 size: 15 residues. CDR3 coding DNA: TGCGCCAGCTCTATCGGGGCCTACTCTGGAAACACCATATATTTT. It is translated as CASSIGAYSGNTIYF.

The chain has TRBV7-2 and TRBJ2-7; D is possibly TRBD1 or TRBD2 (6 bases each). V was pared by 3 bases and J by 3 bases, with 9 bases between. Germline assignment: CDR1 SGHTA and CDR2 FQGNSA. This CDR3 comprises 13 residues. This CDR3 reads CASSFEGGYEQYF. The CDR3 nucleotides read TGTGCCAGCAGCTTCGAGGGGGGCTACGAGCAGTACTTC.

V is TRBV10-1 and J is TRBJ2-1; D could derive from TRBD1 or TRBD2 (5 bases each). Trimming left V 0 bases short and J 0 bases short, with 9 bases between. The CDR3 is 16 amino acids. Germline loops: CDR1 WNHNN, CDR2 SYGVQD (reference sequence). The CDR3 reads CASSESLGTSYNEQFF. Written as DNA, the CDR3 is TGCGCCAGCAGTGAGTCGCTCGGGACCTCCTACAATGAGCAGTTCTTC.

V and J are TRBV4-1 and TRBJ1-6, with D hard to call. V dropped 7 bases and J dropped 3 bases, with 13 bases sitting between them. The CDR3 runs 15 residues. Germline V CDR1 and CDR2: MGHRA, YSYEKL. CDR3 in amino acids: CASTEPSGYNSPLHF. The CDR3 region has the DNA TGCGCCAGCACGGAGCCATCGGGCTATAATTCACCCCTCCACTTT.

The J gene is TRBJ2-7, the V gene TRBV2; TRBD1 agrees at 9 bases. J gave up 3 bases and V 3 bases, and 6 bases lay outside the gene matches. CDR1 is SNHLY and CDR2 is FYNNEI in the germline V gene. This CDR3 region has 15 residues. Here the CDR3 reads CASSEGPGQGYEQYF. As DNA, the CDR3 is TGTGCCAGCAGTGAGGGACCGGGACAGGGCTACGAGCAGTACTTC.

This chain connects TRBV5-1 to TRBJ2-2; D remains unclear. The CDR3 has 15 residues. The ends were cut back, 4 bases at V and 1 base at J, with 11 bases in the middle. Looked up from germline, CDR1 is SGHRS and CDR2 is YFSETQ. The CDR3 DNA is TGCGCCAGCAGCCTACTCGGACGGAACACCGGGGAGCTGTTTTTT. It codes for CASSLLGRNTGELFF.

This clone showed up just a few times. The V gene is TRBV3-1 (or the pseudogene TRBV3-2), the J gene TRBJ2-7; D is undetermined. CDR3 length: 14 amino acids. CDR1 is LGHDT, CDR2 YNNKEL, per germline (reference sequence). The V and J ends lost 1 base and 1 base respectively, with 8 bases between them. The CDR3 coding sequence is TGTGCCAGCAGCCAAGGGGCAGATTCCTACGAGCAGTACTTC. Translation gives CASSQGADSYEQYF.

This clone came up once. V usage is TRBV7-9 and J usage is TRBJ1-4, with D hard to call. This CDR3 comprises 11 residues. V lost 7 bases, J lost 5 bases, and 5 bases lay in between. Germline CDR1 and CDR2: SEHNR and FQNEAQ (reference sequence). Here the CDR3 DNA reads TGTGCCAGCACTCTGAATGAAAAACTGTTTTTT. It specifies CASTLNEKLFF. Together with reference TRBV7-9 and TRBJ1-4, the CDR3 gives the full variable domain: DTGVSQNPRHKITKRGQNVTFRCDPISEHNRLYWYRQTLGQGPEFLTYFQNEAQLEKSRLLSDRFSAERPKGSFSTLEIQRTEQGDSAMYLCASTLNEKLFFGSGTQLSVL.